These T cell receptor beta chains were read from a single sample in a study of cytomegalovirus exposure and HLA in healthy donors. Here immunoSEQ multiplex PCR was the method, and the copy in TCRdb shows in-frame clones only, minus some. The profile covers around 54,000 clones, with around 82% appearing a single time and approximately 3% taken by the ten largest. Sequencing was carried out using PBMCs. Source of these receptors: a woman in her late teens or twenties in good health and CMV-seronegative. Both conserved end residues are part of each CDR3. D genes are given only for firm matches. Size is stated for part of the rows, as once, few or many counts, or as a class when the clone is expanded.

TRBV19	TRBJ1-5	NA	NA	CASSIGAENQPQHF	TGTGCCAGTAGTATAGGGGCAGAGAATCAGCCCCAGCATTTT
TRBV15	TRBJ2-6	NA	NA	CATSRDPYSGANGLTF	TGTGCCACCAGCAGAGATCCCTACTCTGGGGCCAACGGCCTGACTTTC
TRBV5-1	TRBJ2-3	NA	TRBD2	CASSLGREESADTQYF	TGCGCCAGCAGCTTGGGGCGGGAGGAGTCAGCAGATACGCAGTATTTT
TRBV7-9	TRBJ2-7	NA	TRBD1	CASSQGEPAYNEQYF	TGTGCCAGCAGCCAGGGGGAGCCAGCCTATAACGAGCAGTACTTC
TRBV7-6	TRBJ2-1	NA	TRBD2	CASSLVWSGSQYNEQFF	TGTGCCAGCAGCTTAGTTTGGAGCGGGAGTCAGTACAATGAGCAGTTCTTC
TRBV5-1	TRBJ2-5	NA	TRBD2	CASSPSGRGQETQYF	TGCGCCAGCAGCCCGTCCGGGAGGGGCCAAGAGACCCAGTACTTC
TRBV6-1	TRBJ2-3	once	TRBD1	CASSEELTGADTQYF	TGTGCCAGCAGTGAAGAGTTGACAGGGGCGGATACGCAGTATTTT
TRBV30	TRBJ2-3	NA	TRBD2	CAWNLAGVTDTQYF	TGTGCCTGGAATCTAGCGGGAGTGACAGATACGCAGTATTTT
TRBV5-1	TRBJ1-5	NA	NA	CASSLTGQPQHF	TGCGCCAGCAGCTTGACGGGTCAGCCCCAGCATTTT
TRBV18	TRBJ1-3	few	TRBD1	CASSPSNDRGRNTIYF	TGTGCCAGCTCACCCTCCAATGACAGGGGGCGAAACACCATATATTTT
TRBV29-1	TRBJ2-6	NA	NA	CSVEGASGANVLTF	TGCAGCGTTGAGGGCGCCTCTGGGGCCAACGTCCTGACTTTC
TRBV19	TRBJ2-3	NA	TRBD2	CASSIKGTSATGTQYF	TGTGCCAGTAGTATAAAGGGGACTAGCGCCACCGGTACGCAGTATTTT
TRBV2	TRBJ2-7	few	NA	CASAGQRSRYEQYF	TGTGCCAGCGCGGGACAGCGAAGTCGTTACGAGCAGTACTTC
TRBV28	TRBJ1-2	NA	TRBD1	CASRTGGDYGYTF	TGTGCCAGCAGGACAGGGGGCGATTATGGCTACACCTTC
TRBV25-1	TRBJ2-1	NA	TRBD1	CASSPGQGSGEQFF	TGTGCCAGCAGTCCGGGACAGGGTAGCGGTGAGCAGTTCTTC
TRBV7-2	TRBJ2-7	NA	TRBD1	CASSRGTAPILYEQYF	TGTGCCAGCAGCCGAGGGACAGCCCCTATACTCTACGAGCAGTACTTC
TRBV5-1	TRBJ2-1	few	TRBD1	CASSLPTGDNEQFF	TGCGCCAGCAGCTTACCGACAGGGGACAATGAGCAGTTCTTC
TRBV2	TRBJ1-4	NA	TRBD1	CASSGTGGWEKLFF	TGTGCCAGCAGCGGGACAGGGGGTTGGGAAAAACTGTTTTTT